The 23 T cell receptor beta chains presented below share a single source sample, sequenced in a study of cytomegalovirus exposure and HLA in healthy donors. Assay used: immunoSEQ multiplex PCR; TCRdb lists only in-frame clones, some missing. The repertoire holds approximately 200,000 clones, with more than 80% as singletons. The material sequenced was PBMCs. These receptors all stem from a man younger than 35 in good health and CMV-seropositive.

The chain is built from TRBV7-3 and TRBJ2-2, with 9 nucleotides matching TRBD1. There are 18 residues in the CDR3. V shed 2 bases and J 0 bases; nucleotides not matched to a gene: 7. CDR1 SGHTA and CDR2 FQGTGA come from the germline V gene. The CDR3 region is CASSLPRRQGANTGELFF. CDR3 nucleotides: TGTGCCAGCAGCTTACCAAGAAGACAGGGGGCGAACACCGGGGAGCTGTTTTTT.

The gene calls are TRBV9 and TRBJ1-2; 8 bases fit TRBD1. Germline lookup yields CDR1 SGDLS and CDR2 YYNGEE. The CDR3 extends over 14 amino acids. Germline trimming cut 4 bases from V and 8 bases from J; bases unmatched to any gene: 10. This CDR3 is CASSLGQGGWGYTF. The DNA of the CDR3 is TGTGCCAGCAGCCTCGGACAGGGAGGATGGGGCTACACCTTC.

The DNA for the CDR3 is TGTGCCATCAGTAATCGGGACTCTGGGGCCAACGTCCTGACTTTC. This codes for CAISNRDSGANVLTF. The genes are TRBV10-3 and TRBJ2-6; TRBD2 might be the D (5 bases). The ends were cut back, 5 bases at V and 0 bases at J, with 8 bases in the middle. The germline gives CDR1 ENHRY, CDR2 SYGVKD. The CDR3 contains 15 residues.

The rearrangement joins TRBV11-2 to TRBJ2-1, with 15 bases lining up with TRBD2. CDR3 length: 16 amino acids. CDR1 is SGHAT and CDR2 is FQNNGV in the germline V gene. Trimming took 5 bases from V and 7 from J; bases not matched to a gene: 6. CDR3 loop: CASSLGTSGRNNEQFF. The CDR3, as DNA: TGTGCCAGCAGCCTTGGGACTAGCGGGAGGAATAATGAGCAGTTCTTC.

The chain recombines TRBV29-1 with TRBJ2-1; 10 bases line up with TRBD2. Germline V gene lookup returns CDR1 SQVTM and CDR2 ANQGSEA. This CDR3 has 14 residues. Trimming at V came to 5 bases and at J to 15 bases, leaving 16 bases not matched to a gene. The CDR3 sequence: CSVNSGGASGSMFF. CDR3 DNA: TGCAGCGTTAACAGCGGAGGAGCTAGCGGGAGTATGTTCTTC.

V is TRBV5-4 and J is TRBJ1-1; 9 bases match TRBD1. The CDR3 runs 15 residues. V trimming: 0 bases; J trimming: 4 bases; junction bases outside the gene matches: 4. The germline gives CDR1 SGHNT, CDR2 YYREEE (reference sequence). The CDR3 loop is CASSLVGQGSTEAFF. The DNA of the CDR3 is TGTGCCAGCAGCTTGGTGGGACAGGGATCCACTGAAGCTTTCTTT.

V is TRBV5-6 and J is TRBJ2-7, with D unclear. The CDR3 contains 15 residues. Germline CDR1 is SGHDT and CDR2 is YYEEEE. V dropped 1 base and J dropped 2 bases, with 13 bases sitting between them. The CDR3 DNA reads TGTGCCAGCAGCTTGTATCCTCTCCCAGCCTACGAGCAGTACTTC. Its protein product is CASSLYPLPAYEQYF.

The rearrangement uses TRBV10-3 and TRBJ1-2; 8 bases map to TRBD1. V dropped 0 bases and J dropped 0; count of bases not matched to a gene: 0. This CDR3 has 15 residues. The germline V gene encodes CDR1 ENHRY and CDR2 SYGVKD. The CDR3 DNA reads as TGTGCCATCAGTGAGTCGACAGGGGCTAACTATGGCTACACCTTC. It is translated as CAISESTGANYGYTF.

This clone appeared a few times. CDR3 sequence: CASSTAQGVYEQYF. CDR3 in DNA: TGTGCCAGCAGTACGGCACAGGGGGTTTACGAGCAGTACTTC. The J gene is TRBJ2-7, the V gene TRBV27; 8 bases line up with TRBD1. The ends lost 5 bases at V and 4 bases at J; junction bases unmatched: 7. Germline V gene data show CDR1 as MNHEY and CDR2 as SMNVEV (reference sequence). The CDR3 sequence is 14 residues long.

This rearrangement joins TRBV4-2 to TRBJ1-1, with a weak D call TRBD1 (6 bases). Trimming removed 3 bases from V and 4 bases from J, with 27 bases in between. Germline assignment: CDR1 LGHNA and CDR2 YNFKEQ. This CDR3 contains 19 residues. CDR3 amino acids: CASSQPAGQNMGSATEAFF. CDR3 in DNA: TGTGCCAGCAGCCAGCCCGCAGGACAGAACATGGGAAGTGCCACTGAAGCTTTCTTT.

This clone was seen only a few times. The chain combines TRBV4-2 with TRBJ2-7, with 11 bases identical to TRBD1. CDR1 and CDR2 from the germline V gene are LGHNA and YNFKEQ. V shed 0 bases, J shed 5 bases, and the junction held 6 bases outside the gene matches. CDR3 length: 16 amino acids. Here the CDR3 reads CASSQEGGQGADEQYF. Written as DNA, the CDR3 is TGTGCCAGCAGCCAAGAGGGTGGACAGGGGGCGGACGAGCAGTACTTC.

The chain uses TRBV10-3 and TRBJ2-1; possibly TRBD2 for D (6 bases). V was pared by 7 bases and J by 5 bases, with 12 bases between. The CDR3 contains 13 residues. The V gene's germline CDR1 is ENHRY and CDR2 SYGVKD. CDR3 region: CAITPGLDNEQFF. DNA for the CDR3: TGTGCCATCACCCCGGGACTTGACAATGAGCAGTTCTTC.

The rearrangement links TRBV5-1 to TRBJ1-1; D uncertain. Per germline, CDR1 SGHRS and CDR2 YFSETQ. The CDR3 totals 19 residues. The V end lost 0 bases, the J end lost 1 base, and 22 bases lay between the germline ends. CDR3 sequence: CASSLVERGLRIGNTEAFF. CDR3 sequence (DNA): TGCGCCAGCAGCTTGGTTGAGCGCGGCCTGAGGATAGGGAACACTGAAGCTTTCTTT.

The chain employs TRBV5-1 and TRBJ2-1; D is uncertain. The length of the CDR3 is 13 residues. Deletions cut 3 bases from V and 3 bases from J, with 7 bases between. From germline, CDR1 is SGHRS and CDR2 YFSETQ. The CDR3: CASSSLGYNEQFF. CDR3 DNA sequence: TGCGCCAGCAGCTCCCTAGGCTACAATGAGCAGTTCTTC.

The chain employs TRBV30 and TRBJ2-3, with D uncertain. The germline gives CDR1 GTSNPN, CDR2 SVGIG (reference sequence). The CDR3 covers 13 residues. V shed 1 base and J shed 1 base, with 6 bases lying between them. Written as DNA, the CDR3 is TGTGCCTGGAGTGGTACAGGCACAGATACGCAGTATTTT. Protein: CAWSGTGTDTQYF.

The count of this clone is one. The CDR3 DNA is TGTGCCAGCACCAAGGGACTAGCGGACTACGAGCAGTACTTC. Amino acid sequence: CASTKGLADYEQYF. This rearrangement joins TRBV6-6 to TRBJ2-7, with 11 bases aligning to TRBD2. V lost 7 bases to trimming and J lost 3 bases; unmatched junction nucleotides: 5. The length of the CDR3 is 14 residues. The germline V gene has CDR1 MNHNY and CDR2 SVGAGI (reference sequence).

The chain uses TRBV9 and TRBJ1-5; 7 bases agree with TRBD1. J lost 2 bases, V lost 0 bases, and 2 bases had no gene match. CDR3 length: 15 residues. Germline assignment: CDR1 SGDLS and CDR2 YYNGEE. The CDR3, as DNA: TGTGCCAGCAGCGTAGGCCAGGGGGGCAATCAGCCCCAGCATTTT. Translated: CASSVGQGGNQPQHF.

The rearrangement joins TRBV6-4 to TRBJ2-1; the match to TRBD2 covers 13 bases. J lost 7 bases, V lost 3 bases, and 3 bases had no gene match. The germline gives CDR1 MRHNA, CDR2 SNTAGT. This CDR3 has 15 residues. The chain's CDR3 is CASSELAGGRNEQFF. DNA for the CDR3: TGTGCCAGCAGTGAACTAGCGGGAGGGAGAAATGAGCAGTTCTTC.

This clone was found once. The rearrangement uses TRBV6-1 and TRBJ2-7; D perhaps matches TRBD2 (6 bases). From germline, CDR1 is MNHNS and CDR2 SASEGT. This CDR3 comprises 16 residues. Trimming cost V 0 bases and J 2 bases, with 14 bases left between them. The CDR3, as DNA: TGTGCCAGCAGTGAAGCCTCCGGGACTGCCCCCTACGAGCAGTACTTC. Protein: CASSEASGTAPYEQYF.

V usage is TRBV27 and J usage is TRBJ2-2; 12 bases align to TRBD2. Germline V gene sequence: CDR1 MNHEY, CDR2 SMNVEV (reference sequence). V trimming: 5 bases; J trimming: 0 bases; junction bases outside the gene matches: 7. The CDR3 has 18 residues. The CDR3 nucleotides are TGTGCCAGCAGTCTTTCCCGGACTAGCGGGGCGAACACCGGGGAGCTGTTTTTT. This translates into CASSLSRTSGANTGELFF.

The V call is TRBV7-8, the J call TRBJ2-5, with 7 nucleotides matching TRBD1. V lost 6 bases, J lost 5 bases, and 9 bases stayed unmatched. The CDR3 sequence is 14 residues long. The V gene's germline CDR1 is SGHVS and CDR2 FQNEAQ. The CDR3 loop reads CASSRYRGEETQYF. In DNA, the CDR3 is TGTGCCAGCAGTCGATACAGGGGCGAGGAGACCCAGTACTTC.

The CDR3 nucleotides are TGTGCCAGCAGCGTGTCCGCGGGATCCTACGAGCAGTACTTC. Its protein product is CASSVSAGSYEQYF. The rearrangement joins TRBV9 to TRBJ2-7, with TRBD2 as a possible D gene (6 bases). V lost 2 bases, J lost 1 base, and 10 bases lay in between. Germline V gene data show CDR1 as SGDLS and CDR2 as YYNGEE. The CDR3 consists of 14 residues. Using reference TRBV9 and TRBJ2-7 for the parts outside the CDR3, the full variable domain is DSGVTQTPKHLITATGQRVTLRCSPRSGDLSVYWYQQSLDQGLQFLIQYYNGEERAKGNILERFSAQQFPDLHSELNLSSLELGDSALYFCASSVSAGSYEQYFGPGTRLTVT.

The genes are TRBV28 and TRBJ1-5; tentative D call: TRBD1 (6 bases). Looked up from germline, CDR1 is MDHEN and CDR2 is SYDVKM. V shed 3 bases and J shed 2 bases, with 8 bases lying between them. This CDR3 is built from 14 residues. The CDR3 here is CASSFRGGNQPQHF. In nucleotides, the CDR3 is TGTGCCAGCAGTTTCAGGGGTGGCAATCAGCCCCAGCATTTT. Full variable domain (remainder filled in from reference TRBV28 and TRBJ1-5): DVKVTQSSRYLVKRTGEKVFLECVQDMDHENMFWYRQDPGLGLRLIYFSYDVKMKEKGDIPEGYSVSREKKERFSLILESASTNQTSMYLCASSFRGGNQPQHFGDGTRLSIL.